This T cell receptor beta chain was documented in a study of blood T cells in healthy people across ages. The CDR3 has 12 amino acids. Germline V CDR1 and CDR2: MDHEN, SYDVKM. Trimming cost V 4 bases and J 15 bases, with 16 bases left between them. A second PCR of about 7 to 12 cycles used a sample-barcoded 5' primer and a J-beta primer mix. Each CDR3 protein gets one entry after TCRdb re-called the 5' RACE reads with MiXCR. The table has about 930,000 distinct CDR3 sequences, almost 30% seen once; the top ten hold approximately 10%. The same sample was also studied in work on T cells of mothers and their children. That report notes: All RNA that had been extracted was used for cDNA synthesis at around 1.6 ug per 15 ul.

The chain employs TRBV28 and TRBJ1-5, with D possibly matching TRBD1 (6 bases). The clonotype originates from a woman in her forties in good health. Source material: blood. CDR3 nucleotides: TGTGCCAGCAGTTCCCCACAGGGACCAGGGCATTTT. As protein: CASSSPQGPGHF.